This T cell receptor beta chain originates from a study of blood T cell repertoires in COVID-19. TCRdb's table, derived via immunoSEQ multiplex PCR, lists solely in-frame clones and lacks some. The sample contains some 110,000 clones, 60% to 85% of which appear only once. The sequenced sample consisted of peripheral blood. The clonotype comes from a man in his 70s with acute or convalescent COVID-19.

Here the CDR3 reads CASSLNPGRETQYF. CDR3 nucleotides: TGTGCCAGCAGCTTGAACCCCGGTCGGGAGACCCAGTACTTC. The V and J genes are TRBV11-1 and TRBJ2-5; no reliable D call. The CDR3 has 14 amino acids. Germline values: CDR1 SGHAT, CDR2 FQDESV (reference sequence). Trimming left V 3 bases short and J 5 bases short, with 13 bases between.